This T cell receptor (beta chain) derives from a study of blood T cell repertoires in COVID-19. The authors' processing: The authors estimated nucleated cell counts from reference gene primer amplification. TCRdb's copy holds only in-frame clones and misses some; the assay was immunoSEQ multiplex PCR. V, J and clone size are taken as reported in that table, and D and trimming were inferred from the DNA itself. This sample has roughly 400,000 clones, with about 88% found just once. Participants, about 18 to 90 years old, spanned approximately 26 US areas. In assigning cohorts, the study relied on participant-reported clinical history. Individuals in the exposed group had encountered a COVID-19 case within 2 weeks preceding study entry. Trimming shortened V by 5 bases and J by 0 bases, and 5 bases separated the two germline ends. CDR3 size: 14 residues. CDR1 and CDR2 (germline): MRHNA, SNTAGT.

Sequencing was performed on PBMCs or T cells enriched from blood (not recorded which). This clonotype originated in a woman aged 18-30 years who had been exposed to COVID-19. The chain links TRBV6-4 to TRBJ2-6; unclear D gene. For the CDR3, the DNA is TGTGCCAGCAGTCTCTCCTCTGGGGCCAACGTCCTGACTTTC. Encoded protein: CASSLSSGANVLTF.